This T cell receptor (beta chain) was captured by sequencing in a study of glioma-infiltrating T cells after dendritic cell vaccination. Germline CDR1 and CDR2: LGHNA and YNFKEQ. The CDR3 has 16 amino acids. The V gene lost 1 base and the J gene lost 2 bases, with 11 bases spanning the gap. Assay used: immunoSEQ multiplex PCR; TCRdb lists only in-frame clones, some missing. The sample holds approximately 92,000 clones, 65% to 85% seen once. Time point indicated: after dendritic cell vaccination, including at tumor progression/relapse. The TCR was taken from a human donor with glioblastoma. The chain recombines TRBV4-2 with TRBJ1-4; D uncertain. The sample in question was blood, obtained after dendritic cell vaccination. For the CDR3, the DNA is TGTGCCAGCAGCCAAGTGGGCAGAGGGACTAATGAAAAACTGTTTTTT. It codes for CASSQVGRGTNEKLFF.